The text below deals with one TCR beta chain. As yet, its antigen is unknown. The study ran its PCR with 60 Vbeta and 13 Jbeta primers. Libraries were prepared by immunoSEQ multiplex PCR; TCRdb keeps only in-frame clonotypes and omits some of them. Its clone listing holds approximately 110,000 clones. This record comes from a study of cytomegalovirus exposure and HLA in healthy donors. Regarding the study as a whole: Researchers left out some V segments, among them TRBV6-2 and TRBV6-3, as indistinguishable.

At the time of sampling, donors were nominally healthy, though unrecorded immune exposures were likely. The CDR3 spans 18 residues. V gave up 7 bases and J gave up 6 bases; unmatched junction bases: 19. The germline gives CDR1 LNHDA, CDR2 SQIVND (reference sequence). Sequences were obtained from PBMCs. The rearrangement joins TRBV19 to TRBJ2-1; 9 positions match TRBD2. This receptor was taken from a man aged 40-49 years in good health and CMV-seronegative. The CDR3 nucleotides are TGTGCCAGTATCCCGCGAGCGGGAGGTCTTACTTGGGGCAATGAGCAGTTCTTC. Its translation: CASIPRAGGLTWGNEQFF.